The 18 T cell receptor beta chains reported below all come from one sample, sequenced in a study of beta chain features in type 1 diabetes. The sequenced template was cDNA made from the entire isolated RNA. The table came from immunoSEQ multiplex PCR; TCRdb's copy has only in-frame clones and leaves some out. The sample contains some 270,000 clones, roughly 8% of which appear only once. The sample taken for sequencing was central memory CD4+ T cells from blood. All receptors come from a woman aged 18-29 years in good health.

This CDR3 reads CASSFLLADNTGELFF. The CDR3 DNA reads as TGTGCCAGCAGCTTCCTTTTGGCGGATAACACCGGGGAGCTGTTTTTT. The rearrangement joins TRBV5-6 to TRBJ2-2; D is unresolved. Deletions cut 2 bases from V and 2 bases from J, with 13 bases between. CDR1 is SGHDT and CDR2 is YYEEEE in the germline V gene. CDR3 length: 16 residues.

The CDR3 nucleotides are TGTGCCAGCAGCACAAACAGGGGGCCCTCTCAAGCTTTCTTT. This gives the protein CASSTNRGPSQAFF. This chain joins TRBV11-1 and TRBJ1-1, with TRBD1 matching 9 bases. The germline V gene has CDR1 SGHAT and CDR2 FQDESV (reference sequence). There are 14 residues in the CDR3. The V and J ends lost 5 bases and 9 bases, in that order; junction bases with no gene match: 10.

There are a few counts of this clone. The rearrangement links TRBV5-6 to TRBJ2-5, with TRBD1 matching over 7 bases. Losses at the gene ends were 0 bases for V and 5 bases for J; bases not matched to a gene: 10. The CDR3 totals 16 residues. The germline V gene has CDR1 SGHDT and CDR2 YYEEEE. DNA for the CDR3: TGTGCCAGCAGCTTGGCCCCGACAGGGCAATGGGAGACCCAGTACTTC. It encodes CASSLAPTGQWETQYF.

A remark on this clone: This sample includes further DNA sequences coding for the same CDR3. This chain uses TRBV5-1 with TRBJ2-1, with 7 bases identical to TRBD2. CDR3 length: 15 residues. CDR1 is SGHRS and CDR2 is YFSETQ in the germline V gene. Losses at the gene ends were 0 bases for V and 0 bases for J; bases not matched to a gene: 0. CDR3 sequence reads: CASSLGGSSYNEQFF. CDR3 sequence (DNA): TGCGCCAGCAGCTTGGGCGGGAGCTCCTACAATGAGCAGTTCTTC.

This clone turned up a few times. This sequence joins TRBV10-3 and TRBJ2-5; D uncertain. The J call may be wrong; the DNA end is better matched by TRBJ2-7. The CDR3 is 13 residues long. CDR1 is ENHRY, CDR2 SYGVKD, per germline. CDR3 coding DNA: TGTGCCATCAGTGTCGACGTTAGGTACGAGCAGTACTTC. Its protein is CAISVDVRYEQYF.

CDR3 in amino acids: CASRGSGSSYNEQFF. The CDR3 DNA is TGTGCCAGCAGAGGTAGCGGGAGCTCCTACAATGAGCAGTTCTTC. This chain uses TRBV7-3 with TRBJ2-1; 9 nucleotides line up with TRBD2. This CDR3 is 15 amino acids long. Losses at the gene ends were 6 bases for V and 0 bases for J; bases not matched to a gene: 3. Looked up from germline, CDR1 is SGHTA and CDR2 is FQGTGA.

This clone was picked up a small number of times. The chain links TRBV11-2 to TRBJ2-1; TRBD2 is a possible D gene (5 bases). The CDR3 totals 18 residues. The V gene's germline CDR1 is SGHAT and CDR2 FQNNGV. The V end lost 8 bases, the J end lost 6 bases, and 29 bases lay between the germline ends. CDR3 DNA: TGTGCCAGCTCCCCCATAACTACTACTAGAGATATCTTCAATGAGCAGTTCTTC. Translating gives CASSPITTTRDIFNEQFF.

This clone was counted only a few times. The chain joins TRBV7-8 to TRBJ2-5; a weak D match, TRBD1 (6 bases). The germline V and J ends were trimmed by 5 bases and 5 bases, with 15 bases remaining between them. There are 14 residues in the CDR3. Germline V CDR1 and CDR2: SGHVS, FQNEAQ. In nucleotides, the CDR3 is TGTGCCAGCAGCCAAGGGGGTGGGGTGGAGACCCAGTACTTC. It specifies CASSQGGGVETQYF.

This clone was picked up a small number of times. In DNA form, the CDR3 reads TGTGCCTGCGACAGGGGGCTAAATCAGCCCCAGCATTTT. Its protein is CACDRGLNQPQHF. V gene TRBV30 combines with J gene TRBJ1-5, with 10 bases aligning to TRBD1. Germline assignment: CDR1 GTSNPN and CDR2 SVGIG (reference sequence). The length of the CDR3 is 13 residues. V dropped 6 bases and J dropped 4; count of bases not matched to a gene: 3.

The chain uses TRBV27 and TRBJ1-1; a possible D gene is TRBD1 (5 bases). The germline gives CDR1 MNHEY, CDR2 SMNVEV (reference sequence). CDR3 length: 15 amino acids. V was cut by 7 bases and J by 5 bases, with 20 bases left in between. CDR3 coding DNA: TGTGCCAGCACACCGGCGGGGGGTAGTTGGACTGAAGCTTTCTTT. It codes for CASTPAGGSWTEAFF.

This clone was detected only a few times. This rearrangement joins TRBV27 to TRBJ1-1; D remains unclear. V dropped 6 bases and J dropped 0 bases, with 23 bases sitting between them. The CDR3 length is 18 residues. Germline V lookup: CDR1 MNHEY, CDR2 SMNVEV (reference sequence). The CDR3 sequence: CASSFRMTGKVMNTEAFF. The CDR3 DNA reads TGTGCCAGCAGCTTCCGGATGACCGGGAAAGTTATGAACACTGAAGCTTTCTTT.

In DNA form, the CDR3 reads TGTGCCAGCAGCCCGGGGGTCGGACTGGTCCGAGGGGGCGCTGAAGCTTTCTTT. The encoded protein is CASSPGVGLVRGGAEAFF. The V call is TRBV7-3, the J call TRBJ1-1, with 7 nucleotides matching TRBD1. With V trimmed by 5 bases and J by 6 bases, 21 bases remained unmatched. Germline V gene data show CDR1 as SGHTA and CDR2 as FQGTGA. The CDR3 is 18 amino acids.

This clone was counted a few times. This chain uses TRBV6-5 with TRBJ2-4; D is unresolved. Germline CDR1 and CDR2: MNHEY and SVGAGI. V gave up 6 bases and J gave up 0 bases, with 6 bases separating them. This CDR3 comprises 13 residues. The CDR3 coding sequence is TGTGCCAGCAGAAGGGAAGCCAAAAACATTCAGTACTTC. Protein product: CASRREAKNIQYF.

The table lists this clone with a count of one. The rearrangement uses TRBV11-1 and TRBJ2-1; D may correspond to TRBD1 or TRBD2 (5 bases each). V lost 0 bases, J lost 3 bases, and 15 bases lay in between. The CDR3 consists of 17 residues. The V gene's germline CDR1 is SGHAT and CDR2 FQDESV (reference sequence). The CDR3 loop is CASSLADPGRIYNEQFF. In DNA, the CDR3 is TGTGCCAGCAGCTTAGCAGACCCGGGACGGATCTACAATGAGCAGTTCTTC. The whole variable domain, remainder taken from reference TRBV11-1 and TRBJ2-1, is EAEVAQSPRYKITEKSQAVAFWCDPISGHATLYWYRQILGQGPELLVQFQDESVVDDSQLPKDRFSAERLKGVDSTLKIQPAELGDSAMYLCASSLADPGRIYNEQFFGPGTRLTVL.

CDR3 protein: CASSPSFLAGTYEQYF. The CDR3 coding sequence is TGTGCCAGCTCACCATCATTCCTAGCGGGTACCTACGAGCAGTACTTC. V gene TRBV18 combines with J gene TRBJ2-7, with 8 bases lining up with TRBD2. V was clipped by 2 bases and J by 2 bases; unmatched bases: 8. The germline V gene encodes CDR1 KGHSH and CDR2 LQKENI. There are 16 residues in the CDR3. The whole variable domain, filled in from reference TRBV18 and TRBJ2-7, reads NAGVMQNPRHLVRRRGQEARLRCSPMKGHSHVYWYRQLPEEGLKFMVYLQKENIIDESGMPKERFSAEFPKEGPSILRIQQVVRGDSAAYFCASSPSFLAGTYEQYFGPGTRLTVT.

This clone was seen a few times. This chain joins TRBV7-2 and TRBJ2-3, with D possibly being TRBD2 (5 bases). Trimming left V 2 bases short and J 1 base short, with 13 bases between. The germline CDR1 and CDR2 sequences are SGHTA and FQGNSA. The CDR3 covers 16 residues. The CDR3 bases are TGTGCCAGCAGCTTAATAGGACTGATGGGCACAGATACGCAGTATTTT. Protein sequence: CASSLIGLMGTDTQYF. Full variable domain (outside the CDR3, taken from reference TRBV7-2 and TRBJ2-3): GAGVSQSPSNKVTEKGKDVELRCDPISGHTALYWYRQSLGQGLEFLIYFQGNSAPDKSGLPSDRFSAERTGGSVSTLTIQRTQQEDSAVYLCASSLIGLMGTDTQYFGPGTRLTVL.

This chain joins TRBV19 and TRBJ1-2; D gene ambiguous. Trimming pared 5 bases from V and 5 bases from J, leaving 15 bases between. The CDR3 sequence is 14 residues long. Germline assignment: CDR1 LNHDA and CDR2 SQIVND (reference sequence). CDR3 sequence reads: CASSSSSTGYGYTF. The CDR3 DNA is TGTGCCAGTAGTTCCTCGTCTACGGGGTATGGCTACACCTTC.

The table lists this clone with many counts. The rearrangement links TRBV7-2 to TRBJ2-6; D is uncertain. Germline V gene data show CDR1 as SGHTA and CDR2 as FQGNSA. This CDR3 contains 15 residues. Trimming pared 5 bases from V and 0 bases from J, leaving 8 bases between. CDR3 region: CASSRPNSGANVLTF. CDR3 nucleotides: TGTGCCAGCAGCCGACCGAACTCTGGGGCCAACGTCCTGACTTTC.